The 22 T cell receptor beta chains given below trace back to one sample, sequenced in a study of beta chain features in type 1 diabetes (dated by TCRdb to the late 2010s). Study-wide conclusions, independent of this receptor: In all four CD4+ subsets, TCRB CDR3 length was moderately but significantly shorter in type 1 diabetes patients.

Library method: the immunoSEQ multiplex PCR assay. The entire isolated RNA was reverse transcribed using the High Capacity cDNA Reverse Transcription Kit, and thus expressed TCRB transcripts were sequenced. The table comes from immuneACCESS by way of TCRdb, which keeps in-frame sequences with V and J called. Part of the clones is missing from these tables; in studies checked, under half for an unresolved V gene and the rest for unknown reasons. The sample table holds some 350,000 clones, of which approximately 12% were seen once. The ten largest account for roughly 0.015% of the sample. Their cognate antigens are unknown. Material for sequencing was naive CD4+ T cells from blood. Interpreted using the paper, the cell subset or site label stands for: true naive CD4+ T cells. These receptors were obtained from a woman in her late teens or twenties with type 1 diabetes.

The chain carries TRBV7-8 and TRBJ1-1; the D is unclear. CDR1 and CDR2 (germline): SGHVS, FQNEAQ. Trimming removed 0 bases from V and 1 base from J, with 6 bases in between. The CDR3 extends over 14 amino acids. The CDR3 DNA is TGTGCCAGCAGCTTAGCTGAGGAGAACACTGAAGCTTTCTTT. As protein: CASSLAEENTEAFF.

The chain is built from TRBV7-9 and TRBJ1-1; TRBD1 matches 7 bases. CDR1 is SEHNR, CDR2 FQNEAQ, per germline (reference sequence). This CDR3 contains 12 residues. Unmatched junction bases numbered 2, after V lost 7 bases and J lost 3 bases. Here the CDR3 DNA reads TGTGCCAGCAACAGGGGTGACACTGAAGCTTTCTTT. This codes for CASNRGDTEAFF.

As DNA, the CDR3 is TGTGCCAGCTCCTCCACCGGGACAGGGAATGGCTACACCTTC. Residues: CASSSTGTGNGYTF. The V and J genes are TRBV18 and TRBJ1-2; 9 nucleotides line up with TRBD1. The CDR3 is 14 residues long. Germline CDR1 and CDR2: KGHSH and LQKENI. With 6 bases clipped from V and 6 bases from J, the junction kept 8 bases outside the gene matches.

This clone occurred a few times. The chain joins TRBV5-1 to TRBJ2-7; tentatively, D is TRBD1 (5 bases). V was cut by 2 bases and J by 3 bases, with 9 bases left in between. CDR1 is SGHRS and CDR2 is YFSETQ in the germline V gene. This CDR3 spans 13 amino acids. The CDR3 nucleotides are TGCGCCAGCAGCTTCCGGCAGGGCTACGAGCAGTACTTC. This sequence encodes CASSFRQGYEQYF.

The chain joins TRBV7-2 to TRBJ2-5, with 8 positions matching TRBD1. J lost 3 bases, V lost 6 bases, and 9 bases had no gene match. Looked up from germline, CDR1 is SGHTA and CDR2 is FQGNSA. The CDR3 is 15 amino acids. The CDR3 spells CASSLTGTGKETQYF. The CDR3 DNA reads as TGTGCCAGCAGTCTAACCGGGACAGGCAAAGAGACCCAGTACTTC.

The chain links TRBV30 to TRBJ1-1; D might be TRBD1 (5 bases). The CDR3 sequence is 14 residues long. With 3 bases removed from V and 7 bases from J, the gap between germline ends came to 18 bases. Germline assignment: CDR1 GTSNPN and CDR2 SVGIG (reference sequence). For the CDR3, the DNA is TGTGCCTGGAGGGCCTGGCAGGGAGGTATTGAAGCTTTCTTT. This encodes CAWRAWQGGIEAFF.

The J gene is TRBJ1-4, the V gene TRBV4-1; D possibly corresponds to TRBD1 (5 bases). Trimming took off 3 bases at V and 10 bases at J, with 12 bases between the two ends. The CDR3 has 13 residues. Germline CDR1 and CDR2: MGHRA and YSYEKL. The CDR3 DNA reads TGCGCCAGCAGCCAGGCGGGGCTCGGAAAACTGTTTTTT. This codes for CASSQAGLGKLFF.

The J gene is TRBJ2-7, the V gene TRBV7-2, with 10 bases fitting TRBD2. CDR1 is SGHTA, CDR2 FQGNSA, per germline. V lost 5 bases, J lost 2 bases, and 3 bases stayed unmatched. This CDR3 region has 14 residues. CDR3 protein: CASSTAGGPYEQYF. The CDR3 DNA reads TGTGCCAGCAGCACAGCGGGAGGGCCCTACGAGCAGTACTTC.

CDR3 loop: CASSLGLAMSDTQYF. CDR3 nucleotide sequence: TGTGCCAGCAGCTTAGGACTAGCGATGTCAGATACGCAGTATTTT. This chain joins TRBV11-2 and TRBJ2-3; 8 nucleotides agree with TRBD2. Unmatched junction bases numbered 4, after V lost 1 base and J lost 4 bases. The CDR3 has 15 residues. Germline V gene lookup returns CDR1 SGHAT and CDR2 FQNNGV.

This clone was seen only a few times. CDR3 sequence reads: CASSVGGRVAGELFF. In DNA form, the CDR3 reads TGTGCCAGCAGCGTAGGGGGGCGAGTAGCCGGGGAGCTGTTTTTT. V gene TRBV9 combines with J gene TRBJ2-2, with D possibly TRBD1 on 6 matching bases. V was clipped by 0 bases and J by 6 bases, with 12 bases between them. Germline V gene sequence: CDR1 SGDLS, CDR2 YYNGEE. CDR3 length: 15 residues. Full variable domain (rest looked up from reference TRBV9 and TRBJ2-2): DSGVTQTPKHLITATGQRVTLRCSPRSGDLSVYWYQQSLDQGLQFLIQYYNGEERAKGNILERFSAQQFPDLHSELNLSSLELGDSALYFCASSVGGRVAGELFFGEGSRLTVL.

This chain uses TRBV18 with TRBJ1-2, with D maybe TRBD1 (6 bases). The CDR3 spans 14 residues. Germline CDR1 is KGHSH and CDR2 is LQKENI. Trimming left V 3 bases short and J 1 base short, with 9 bases between. CDR3 protein: CASSPDSVNYGYTF. In DNA, the CDR3 is TGTGCCAGCTCACCGGACAGCGTTAACTATGGCTACACCTTC.

This clone was found a few times. The rearrangement links TRBV7-9 to TRBJ2-3; 9 positions agree with TRBD2. Germline CDR1 and CDR2: SEHNR and FQNEAQ (reference sequence). This CDR3 contains 15 residues. V dropped 3 bases and J dropped 1; count of bases not matched to a gene: 2. The CDR3 loop is CASSLRTSGTDTQYF. The CDR3 DNA reads as TGTGCCAGCAGCTTGCGGACTAGCGGCACAGATACGCAGTATTTT.

This clone appeared a few times. This rearrangement joins TRBV5-1 to TRBJ2-7; 10 bases are a match to TRBD2. V lost 0 bases and J lost 2; bases outside the gene matches: 2. Germline lookup yields CDR1 SGHRS and CDR2 YFSETQ. The CDR3 spans 15 residues. The CDR3 DNA sequence: TGCGCCAGCAGCTTGGTAGCGGGAGGAGCCTACGAGCAGTACTTC. It encodes CASSLVAGGAYEQYF.

This clone was observed a handful of times. CDR3 sequence: CASRPGGLASYEQYV. In nucleotides, the CDR3 is TGTGCCAGCAGGCCCGGGGGACTAGCCTCCTACGAGCAGTACGTC. The chain has TRBV6-5 and TRBJ2-7, with 9 bases aligning to TRBD2. The germline CDR1 and CDR2 sequences are MNHEY and SVGAGI. The CDR3 is 15 residues long. After removal of 6 bases from V and 0 bases from J, the junction contained 6 bases not matched to a gene.

This chain joins TRBV28 and TRBJ2-5; possible D gene TRBD2, 5 bases. V lost 5 bases and J lost 4, with 14 bases in between. CDR1 is MDHEN and CDR2 is SYDVKM in the germline V gene. The CDR3 extends over 14 amino acids. The CDR3 protein is CASSAGSRAETQYF. The CDR3 DNA sequence: TGTGCCAGCAGTGCAGGATCGAGGGCAGAGACCCAGTACTTC.

This clone has more than one count but fewer than ten. The V and J genes are TRBV5-1 and TRBJ2-5, with TRBD1 matching 7 bases. Looked up from germline, CDR1 is SGHRS and CDR2 is YFSETQ. The CDR3 runs to 15 residues. V shed 4 bases and J 3 bases; nucleotides not matched to a gene: 9. The CDR3 coding sequence is TGCGCCAGCAGCGGACCTCCCGGGACAGAAGAGACCCAGTACTTC. Translation: CASSGPPGTEETQYF.

V and J are TRBV5-4 and TRBJ2-6; 7 nucleotides agree with TRBD1. Germline trimming cut 4 bases from V and 0 bases from J; bases unmatched to any gene: 7. CDR3 size: 17 residues. Germline V gene data show CDR1 as SGHNT and CDR2 as YYREEE (reference sequence). The CDR3 reads CASSPKTGSSGANVLTF. The CDR3 bases are TGTGCCAGCAGCCCCAAGACAGGGAGCTCTGGGGCCAACGTCCTGACTTTC.

This clone has a handful of counts. The genes are TRBV5-4 and TRBJ2-1; 9 bases align to TRBD1. Germline V gene data show CDR1 as SGHNT and CDR2 as YYREEE (reference sequence). The ends lost 0 bases at V and 4 bases at J; junction bases unmatched: 5. The CDR3 extends over 16 amino acids. CDR3 loop: CASSLDGTGPYNEQFF. The CDR3 DNA reads as TGTGCCAGCAGCTTGGACGGGACAGGGCCTTACAATGAGCAGTTCTTC.

This clone was observed a handful of times. The CDR3 protein is CASSLEAVNTEAFF. Written as DNA, the CDR3 is TGCGCCAGCAGCTTGGAGGCGGTGAACACTGAAGCTTTCTTT. The rearrangement links TRBV5-1 to TRBJ1-1, with unresolved D. Looked up from germline, CDR1 is SGHRS and CDR2 is YFSETQ. V was pared by 0 bases and J by 0 bases, with 6 bases between. This CDR3 contains 14 residues.

Turning to this clone: Additional DNA sequences in this sample encode the identical CDR3. This sequence joins TRBV7-2 and TRBJ2-7; D remains unclear. Trimming pared 4 bases from V and 4 bases from J, leaving 8 bases between. This CDR3 spans 12 amino acids. Germline CDR1 is SGHTA and CDR2 is FQGNSA. This chain's CDR3 is CASSSLSYEQYF. CDR3 DNA sequence: TGTGCCAGCAGCTCCCTCTCGTACGAGCAGTACTTC.

The sample holds a few counts of this clone. The chain combines TRBV5-1 with TRBJ2-1; D possibly corresponds to TRBD2 (6 bases). The germline V gene has CDR1 SGHRS and CDR2 YFSETQ. The V end was cut by 3 bases, the J end by 9 bases, with 16 bases between. The CDR3 spans 14 residues. CDR3 residues: CASSSGTQGGEQFF. DNA of the CDR3: TGCGCCAGCAGCTCCGGGACTCAAGGTGGTGAGCAGTTCTTC.

The chain joins TRBV7-8 to TRBJ2-3; D possibly corresponds to TRBD1 (6 bases). Germline V lookup: CDR1 SGHVS, CDR2 FQNEAQ. Trimming cost V 5 bases and J 0 bases, with 15 bases left between them. The CDR3 extends over 16 amino acids. The CDR3 DNA is TGTGCCAGCAGCCTACCGGTGGGGACAAGCACAGATACGCAGTATTTT. Protein product: CASSLPVGTSTDTQYF.